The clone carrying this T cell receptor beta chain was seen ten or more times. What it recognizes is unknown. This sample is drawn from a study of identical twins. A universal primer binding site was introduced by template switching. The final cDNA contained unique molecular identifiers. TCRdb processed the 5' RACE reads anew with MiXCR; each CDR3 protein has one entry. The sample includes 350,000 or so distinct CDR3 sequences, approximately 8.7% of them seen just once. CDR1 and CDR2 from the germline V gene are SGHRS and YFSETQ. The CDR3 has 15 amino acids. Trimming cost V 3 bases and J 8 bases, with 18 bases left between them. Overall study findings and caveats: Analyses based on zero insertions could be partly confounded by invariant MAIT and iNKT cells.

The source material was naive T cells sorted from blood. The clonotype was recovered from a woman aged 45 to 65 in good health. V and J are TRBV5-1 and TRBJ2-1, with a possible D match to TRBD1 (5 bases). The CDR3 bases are TGCGCCAGCAGCTGGAGCAGGGTGGATGTCGATGAGCAGTTCTTC. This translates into CASSWSRVDVDEQFF.